The 15 T cell receptor beta chains below come from one sample, sequenced in a study of cytomegalovirus exposure and HLA in healthy donors (dated by TCRdb to about 2017). The library was generated by the immunoSEQ multiplex PCR assay. The multiplex PCR relied on a mix of 60 forward primers for TCR Vbeta segments and 13 reverse primers for TCR Jbeta segments. Imported from immuneACCESS, the table was reduced by TCRdb to in-frame sequences with V and J called. These copies leave out some clones; in studies compared against another copy, an unresolved V gene accounts for under half, and the cause of the remainder is not known. This sample gives roughly 82,000 clones in total; around 70% of them show up just once. Together, the top ten hold approximately 10% of the sample. Input material: PBMCs. These receptors came from a woman aged 40-49 years in good health and CMV-seropositive.

V usage is TRBV5-1 and J usage is TRBJ2-5; 10 bases fit TRBD1. V lost 1 base and J lost 3; bases outside the gene matches: 3. Per germline, CDR1 SGHRS and CDR2 YFSETQ. The CDR3 loop spans 15 amino acids. The CDR3 sequence is CASSLSGTGEETQYF. The CDR3 coding sequence is TGCGCCAGCAGCTTGTCGGGGACAGGGGAAGAGACCCAGTACTTC.

This rearrangement joins TRBV11-3 to TRBJ2-1; 10 nucleotides match TRBD2. V dropped 3 bases and J dropped 4; count of bases not matched to a gene: 3. Germline-derived CDR1 and CDR2 are SGHNT and YENEEA. The CDR3 covers 15 residues. The CDR3, as DNA: TGTGCCAGCAGCTTCCGAGCGGGAGGGTACAATGAGCAGTTCTTC. Its translation: CASSFRAGGYNEQFF.

This clone has more than one count but fewer than ten. This chain joins TRBV2 and TRBJ1-1; D possibly corresponds to TRBD1 (5 bases). The V end lost 5 bases, the J end lost 8 bases, and 6 bases lay between the germline ends. There are 10 residues in the CDR3. Germline V gene data show CDR1 as SNHLY and CDR2 as FYNNEI. The CDR3 sequence: CASSYREAFF. The CDR3 DNA follows: TGTGCCAGCAGTTACAGGGAAGCTTTCTTT.

The genes are TRBV5-1 and TRBJ1-3; D is uncertain. The V and J ends lost 4 bases and 12 bases respectively, with 23 bases between them. The CDR3 covers 15 residues. Germline V gene lookup returns CDR1 SGHRS and CDR2 YFSETQ. This CDR3 reads CASSVQAGEGRNIYF. In DNA, the CDR3 is TGCGCCAGCAGCGTTCAAGCCGGGGAAGGACGTAACATATATTTT.

This sequence joins TRBV28 and TRBJ2-7; D unresolved. The CDR3 totals 11 residues. Germline V gene sequence: CDR1 MDHEN, CDR2 SYDVKM. V lost 1 base and J lost 7, with 5 bases in between. The CDR3 sequence: CASSLSREQYF. The CDR3 nucleotides read TGTGCCAGCAGTTTATCTCGGGAGCAGTACTTC.

Ten or more counts support this clone. The chain uses TRBV11-1 and TRBJ2-5; maybe TRBD2 (7 bases). The germline V gene has CDR1 SGHAT and CDR2 FQDESV (reference sequence). V dropped 3 bases and J dropped 5 bases, with 13 bases sitting between them. CDR3 length: 14 residues. CDR3 loop: CASSLRGGLETQYF. In DNA form, the CDR3 reads TGTGCCAGCAGCTTGAGGGGGGGCTTGGAGACCCAGTACTTC.

The chain links TRBV9 to TRBJ1-1; no clear D gene. Germline lookup yields CDR1 SGDLS and CDR2 YYNGEE. Trimming removed 3 bases at V and 6 bases at J, with 12 bases between. The CDR3 loop spans 13 amino acids. CDR3 amino acids: CASSGEGGAEAFF. CDR3 sequence (DNA): TGTGCCAGCAGCGGAGAAGGAGGCGCTGAAGCTTTCTTT.

The chain has TRBV18 and TRBJ1-2, with 8 bases matching TRBD1. This CDR3 is built from 18 residues. Germline CDR1 and CDR2: KGHSH and LQKENI. V was clipped by 1 base and J by 3 bases; unmatched bases: 13. The CDR3 loop reads CASSPRGPGTGDYYGYTF. The CDR3 bases are TGTGCCAGCTCACCACGGGGGCCAGGGACAGGAGATTACTATGGCTACACCTTC.

The chain has TRBV7-9 and TRBJ1-4, with D possibly being TRBD1 (5 bases). From germline, CDR1 is SEHNR and CDR2 FQNEAQ (reference sequence). This CDR3 is 17 amino acids long. The V end was cut by 1 base, the J end by 0 bases, with 12 bases between. Here the CDR3 reads CASSLGQSYATNEKLFF. CDR3 nucleotide sequence: TGTGCCAGCAGCTTAGGACAGTCGTATGCAACTAATGAAAAACTGTTTTTT.

This clone was seen a handful of times. This chain connects TRBV2 to TRBJ1-1, with D unclear. V dropped 5 bases and J dropped 3 bases, with 7 bases sitting between them. CDR3 length equals 12 residues. In germline, CDR1 is SNHLY, CDR2 FYNNEI. The CDR3 region has the DNA TGTGCCAGCAGTAAGGAGGACACTGAAGCTTTCTTT. Its protein product is CASSKEDTEAFF.

The table lists this clone with a few counts. CDR3: CASRGANSPLHF. DNA of the CDR3: TGTGCCAGCAGGGGAGCTAATTCACCCCTCCACTTT. V usage is TRBV2 and J usage is TRBJ1-6; D gene uncertain. The V gene lost 6 bases and the J gene lost 6 bases, with 6 bases spanning the gap. Per germline, CDR1 SNHLY and CDR2 FYNNEI. This CDR3 comprises 12 residues.

V and J are TRBV19 and TRBJ1-2; TRBD1 matches 7 bases. Germline assignment: CDR1 LNHDA and CDR2 SQIVND (reference sequence). The CDR3 contains 14 residues. V lost 1 base, J lost 6 bases, and 5 bases stayed unmatched. The chain's CDR3 is CASSIANRGDGYTF. The CDR3 region has the DNA TGTGCCAGTAGTATAGCCAACAGGGGTGATGGCTACACCTTC.

The V and J genes are TRBV19 and TRBJ1-2; 7 positions agree with TRBD1. Germline V gene lookup returns CDR1 LNHDA and CDR2 SQIVND (reference sequence). The CDR3 extends over 16 amino acids. Losses at the gene ends were 5 bases for V and 4 bases for J; bases not matched to a gene: 13. The CDR3: CASSSGDRISRYGYTF. In DNA form, the CDR3 reads TGTGCCAGTAGTTCTGGGGACAGAATAAGTCGCTATGGCTACACCTTC.

The CDR3 nucleotides read TGTGCCACCCGACCAGGACGACAGGGAGGAAACACCATATATTTT. Translated: CATRPGRQGGNTIYF. The chain is built from TRBV15 and TRBJ1-3; 7 bases agree with TRBD1. After removal of 8 bases from V and 4 bases from J, the junction contained 11 bases not matched to a gene. Germline CDR1 is LNHNV and CDR2 is YYDKDF (reference sequence). The CDR3 runs 15 residues.

The V call is TRBV2, the J call TRBJ2-2; TRBD2 matches 11 bases. This CDR3 is 15 amino acids long. Germline CDR1 and CDR2: SNHLY and FYNNEI. The V segment lost 4 bases and the J segment 6 bases; nucleotides outside the gene matches: 4. CDR3 nucleotides: TGTGCCAGCAGTGGACTAGCGGGATACTCCGGGGAGCTGTTTTTT. Translation: CASSGLAGYSGELFF.